The 28 T cell receptor beta chains in this list originate from one sample, sequenced in a study of blood T cell repertoires in COVID-19 (dated by TCRdb to the early 2020s). To prepare the library, the immunoSEQ multiplex PCR assay was applied. TCRdb holds this immuneACCESS table with in-frame rearrangements only. Some clones are missing; in checked studies, unresolved V genes explain under half, and the rest has no known cause. Here the sample has roughly 100,000 clones; about four fifths occur a single time. The ten largest clones capture under 5.5% of the sample. The sequencing input was peripheral blood. Source of these receptors: a man of 80 years or more with COVID-19, enrolled during active disease.

A single count supports this clone. This chain links TRBV18 with TRBJ2-1; 7 nucleotides agree with TRBD1. With 2 bases clipped from V and 5 bases from J, the junction kept 3 bases outside the gene matches. There are 14 residues in the CDR3. CDR1 and CDR2 from the germline V gene are KGHSH and LQKENI. CDR3 amino acids: CASSPLQGNNEQFF. In nucleotides, the CDR3 is TGTGCCAGCTCACCATTACAGGGGAACAATGAGCAGTTCTTC.

This clone has more than one count but fewer than ten. The chain links TRBV7-9 to TRBJ2-7; TRBD2 aligns across 10 bases. The CDR3 has 18 amino acids. The junction had 14 bases not matched to a gene; V was cut back by 4 bases and J by 2 bases. Per germline, CDR1 SEHNR and CDR2 FQNEAQ (reference sequence). As DNA, the CDR3 is TGTGCCAGCAGCTCTCATCCTCGTCTTGGACTAGCGGCCTACGAGCAGTACTTC. This encodes CASSSHPRLGLAAYEQYF.

The genes are TRBV19 and TRBJ1-5; TRBD1 aligns across 8 bases. Germline V CDR1 and CDR2: LNHDA, SQIVND (reference sequence). V lost 3 bases, J lost 1 base, and 2 bases stayed unmatched. This CDR3 region has 15 residues. In DNA form, the CDR3 reads TGTGCCAGTAGTATCCAGGGGGCGAGCAATCAGCCCCAGCATTTT. Its translation is CASSIQGASNQPQHF.

This clone is a singleton in its sample. V usage is TRBV7-9 and J usage is TRBJ2-1, with D possibly matching TRBD2 (7 bases). Germline V lookup: CDR1 SEHNR, CDR2 FQNEAQ (reference sequence). The CDR3 is made up of 14 amino acids. Trimming shortened V by 0 bases and J by 9 bases, and 12 bases separated the two germline ends. CDR3: CASSLAGGRLEQFF. The CDR3 coding sequence is TGTGCCAGCAGCTTAGCGGGGGGGCGGCTTGAGCAGTTCTTC. Full variable domain (missing parts from reference TRBV7-9 and TRBJ2-1): DTGVSQNPRHKITKRGQNVTFRCDPISEHNRLYWYRQTLGQGPEFLTYFQNEAQLEKSRLLSDRFSAERPKGSFSTLEIQRTEQGDSAMYLCASSLAGGRLEQFFGPGTRLTVL.

The chain recombines TRBV5-1 with TRBJ2-2; TRBD2 is a possible D gene (6 bases). Germline V gives CDR1 SGHRS, CDR2 YFSETQ. This CDR3 region has 16 residues. Deletions cut 7 bases from V and 1 base from J, with 17 bases between. The CDR3 DNA is TGCGCCAGCCTGGAGGTGGGTAGCGGGAACACCGGGGAGCTGTTTTTT. It codes for CASLEVGSGNTGELFF.

The J gene is TRBJ2-4, the V gene TRBV5-4; possible D gene TRBD2, 5 bases. Trimming took 9 bases from V and 0 from J, leaving 10 bases between them. CDR1 is SGHNT and CDR2 is YYREEE in the germline V gene (reference sequence). This CDR3 is 13 amino acids long. The CDR3 DNA reads as TGTGCCACAAGGGAGCTAGCCAAAAACATTCAGTACTTC. It codes for CATRELAKNIQYF.

This clone appeared a few times. The gene calls are TRBV6-5 and TRBJ2-6; D not resolved. CDR1 MNHEY and CDR2 SVGAGI come from the germline V gene. V lost 6 bases to trimming and J lost 0 bases, with 6 bases between them. There are 14 residues in the CDR3. The CDR3 is CASRRYSGANVLTF. DNA of the CDR3: TGTGCCAGCAGGAGATACTCTGGGGCCAACGTCCTGACTTTC.

V is TRBV4-2 and J is TRBJ2-1; perhaps TRBD1 as D (6 bases). The CDR3 has 15 amino acids. V was shortened by 6 bases and J by 6 bases, with 18 bases between the two germline ends. Germline CDR1 and CDR2: LGHNA and YNFKEQ. In DNA form, the CDR3 reads TGTGCCAGCAGTCCTTCTCCGACAGGCCCCAATGAGCAGTTCTTC. Amino acids: CASSPSPTGPNEQFF.

This clone was counted once. V gene TRBV15 combines with J gene TRBJ1-1, with D perhaps TRBD1 (5 bases). V was cut by 3 bases and J by 3 bases, with 14 bases left in between. There are 15 residues in the CDR3. Germline V CDR1 and CDR2: LNHNV, YYDKDF (reference sequence). CDR3 protein: CATSRPRGTDTEAFF. The CDR3 DNA follows: TGTGCCACCAGCAGGCCTCGCGGGACGGACACTGAAGCTTTCTTT.

The chain is built from TRBV25-1 and TRBJ1-2, with 8 bases lining up with TRBD1. V trimming: 4 bases; J trimming: 7 bases; junction bases outside the gene matches: 2. There are 12 residues in the CDR3. CDR1 and CDR2 (germline): MGHDK, SYGVNS. DNA of the CDR3: TGTGCCAGCAGTGGAGGACAGGGTGGCTACACCTTC. Protein: CASSGGQGGYTF.

V usage is TRBV11-2 and J usage is TRBJ1-1, with 9 bases lining up with TRBD1. The V gene end was trimmed by 4 bases and the J gene end by 5 bases; junction bases not matched to a gene: 8. CDR3 size: 15 residues. Germline assignment: CDR1 SGHAT and CDR2 FQNNGV. The CDR3 sequence is CASSYNRGLGTEAFF. As DNA, the CDR3 is TGTGCCAGCAGCTACAACAGGGGGCTGGGGACTGAAGCTTTCTTT.

This clone appeared a single time. The chain has TRBV7-2 and TRBJ2-1; D gene ambiguous. The V end was cut by 0 bases, the J end by 3 bases, with 12 bases between. Germline assignment: CDR1 SGHTA and CDR2 FQGNSA. CDR3 length: 16 amino acids. This CDR3 is CASSLALASYYNEQFF. In DNA form, the CDR3 reads TGTGCCAGCAGCTTAGCGTTAGCTAGTTACTACAATGAGCAGTTCTTC.

The chain carries TRBV5-1 and TRBJ2-5; TRBD2 agrees at 14 bases. V shed 4 bases and J 7 bases; nucleotides not matched to a gene: 6. Germline values: CDR1 SGHRS, CDR2 YFSETQ. This CDR3 is built from 15 residues. CDR3 protein: CASSPTSGRAGTQYF. CDR3 DNA sequence: TGCGCCAGCAGCCCGACTAGCGGGAGGGCGGGGACCCAGTACTTC.

The CDR3 reads CASSPGLAGSGELFF. The DNA for the CDR3 is TGTGCCAGCAGTCCGGGACTAGCGGGATCCGGGGAGCTGTTTTTT. The chain recombines TRBV6-6 with TRBJ2-2; 13 bases fit TRBD2. The CDR3 covers 15 residues. Germline trimming cut 5 bases from V and 6 bases from J; bases unmatched to any gene: 3. Germline values: CDR1 MNHNY, CDR2 SVGAGI (reference sequence).

This CDR3 is CASSLGQPPHSYNEQFF. The CDR3, as DNA: TGTGCCAGCAGCCTCGGACAGCCGCCCCATTCCTACAATGAGCAGTTCTTC. The chain combines TRBV3-1 (or the pseudogene TRBV3-2) with TRBJ2-1, with D perhaps matching TRBD1 (6 bases). CDR1 is LGHDT, CDR2 YNNKEL, per germline (reference sequence). The CDR3 is 17 residues long. V lost 4 bases, J lost 1 base, and 17 bases lay in between.

The V call is TRBV10-3, the J call TRBJ1-1, with 7 bases lining up with TRBD1. J lost 8 bases, V lost 1 base, and 10 bases had no gene match. In germline, CDR1 is ENHRY, CDR2 SYGVKD. This CDR3 contains 15 residues. The CDR3 DNA sequence: TGTGCCATCAGTGAGTTCACCGGACAGGCATTGGAAGCTTTCTTT. This sequence encodes CAISEFTGQALEAFF.

The rearrangement uses TRBV4-3 and TRBJ1-6; D might be TRBD1 (6 bases). In germline, CDR1 is LGHNA, CDR2 YSLEER. Trimming cost V 1 base and J 7 bases, with 11 bases left between them. This CDR3 is 15 amino acids long. The CDR3 DNA sequence: TGCGCCAGCAGCCAAGTTTACCAGGGGAATTCACCCCTCCACTTT. Translation gives CASSQVYQGNSPLHF.

V usage is TRBV14 and J usage is TRBJ2-3; the match to TRBD2 covers 8 bases. Unmatched junction bases numbered 5, after V lost 4 bases and J lost 5 bases. This CDR3 spans 14 amino acids. CDR1 and CDR2 (germline): SGHDN, FVKESK. The CDR3: CASSRPGLVDTQYF. The DNA for the CDR3 is TGTGCCAGCAGCCGACCGGGACTAGTAGATACGCAGTATTTT.

This clone was observed once. The chain links TRBV7-9 to TRBJ2-3; D gene ambiguous. Germline CDR1 and CDR2: SEHNR and FQNEAQ (reference sequence). This CDR3 spans 12 amino acids. Between the trimmed V and J ends, which lost 1 base and 5 bases, there was a span of 4 bases. This chain's CDR3 is CASSLGLDTQYF. In DNA, the CDR3 is TGTGCCAGCAGCTTAGGGCTAGATACGCAGTATTTT.

The chain carries TRBV5-3 and TRBJ1-2; D unresolved. TRBV5-3 is an ORF, with its function uncertain. Trimming took 2 bases from V and 9 from J, leaving 14 bases between them. The CDR3 length is 13 residues. This chain's CDR3 is CARSLQSLKSYTF. CDR3 DNA sequence: TGTGCCAGAAGCTTACAGTCTTTGAAAAGCTACACCTTC.

The chain couples TRBV2 to TRBJ2-7; tentative D call: TRBD1 (5 bases). This CDR3 is built from 12 residues. The V gene's germline CDR1 is SNHLY and CDR2 FYNNEI. Trimming left V 0 bases short and J 5 bases short, with 5 bases between. CDR3 in amino acids: CASSEAGDEQYF. CDR3 coding DNA: TGTGCCAGCAGTGAAGCAGGGGACGAGCAGTACTTC.

The V gene is TRBV19, the J gene TRBJ2-1; 7 bases line up with TRBD1. Looked up from germline, CDR1 is LNHDA and CDR2 is SQIVND (reference sequence). The CDR3 has 13 amino acids. V lost 4 bases and J lost 6; bases outside the gene matches: 3. This chain's CDR3 is CASSTPGGNEQFF. CDR3 DNA sequence: TGTGCCAGTAGTACCCCAGGGGGCAATGAGCAGTTCTTC.

The V call is TRBV28, the J call TRBJ1-5; D gene uncertain. This CDR3 comprises 15 residues. Germline V gives CDR1 MDHEN, CDR2 SYDVKM. The V and J ends lost 2 bases and 0 bases respectively, with 8 bases between them. CDR3 coding DNA: TGTGCCAGCAGTTTACCGGGGTATAGCAATCAGCCCCAGCATTTT. Protein product: CASSLPGYSNQPQHF.

The gene calls are TRBV28 and TRBJ1-1; D perhaps matches TRBD1 (6 bases). This CDR3 spans 11 amino acids. Germline V lookup: CDR1 MDHEN, CDR2 SYDVKM. The V and J ends lost 11 bases and 5 bases respectively, with 12 bases between them. DNA of the CDR3: TGTGCCGCTTTGGGGGCGACTGAAGCTTTCTTT. As protein: CAALGATEAFF. The variable domain in full, completed from reference TRBV28 and TRBJ1-1, reads DVKVTQSSRYLVKRTGEKVFLECVQDMDHENMFWYRQDPGLGLRLIYFSYDVKMKEKGDIPEGYSVSREKKERFSLILESASTNQTSMYLCAALGATEAFFGQGTRLTVV.

This sequence joins TRBV5-8 and TRBJ1-5; no reliable D call. The CDR3 length is 16 residues. V was clipped by 2 bases and J by 0 bases, with 12 bases between them. Germline V CDR1 and CDR2: SGHTS, YDEGEE. In DNA form, the CDR3 reads TGTGCCAGCAGCTTAATAACACCTTATAGCAATCAGCCCCAGCATTTT. Translating gives CASSLITPYSNQPQHF.

The chain joins TRBV28 to TRBJ1-5; D unresolved. Looked up from germline, CDR1 is MDHEN and CDR2 is SYDVKM. The CDR3 spans 14 residues. Trimming took 7 bases from V and 3 from J, leaving 13 bases between them. CDR3 nucleotide sequence: TGTGCCAGCAATGCCGGCGGAAACAATCAGCCCCAGCATTTT. This gives the protein CASNAGGNNQPQHF.

The rearrangement joins TRBV27 to TRBJ1-6; possible D gene TRBD1, 6 bases. Germline V gene lookup returns CDR1 MNHEY and CDR2 SMNVEV (reference sequence). The length of the CDR3 is 13 residues. Trimming removed 5 bases from V and 8 bases from J, with 10 bases in between. In DNA form, the CDR3 reads TGTGCCAGCAGTCCCGCAGGGGATTCACCCCTCCACTTT. It specifies CASSPAGDSPLHF.

CDR3 in DNA: TGTGCCAGCAGCCAAGAGGGCGAAATCCAGTATTTT. Protein sequence: CASSQEGEIQYF. V usage is TRBV3-1 (or the pseudogene TRBV3-2) and J usage is TRBJ2-3; no reliable D call. The CDR3 runs to 12 residues. Germline-derived CDR1 and CDR2 are LGHDT and YNNKEL (reference sequence). The V end lost 0 bases, the J end lost 12 bases, and 10 bases lay between the germline ends.